One sample yielded the 22 T cell receptor beta chains listed below, sequenced in a study of OX40 agonist ivuxolimab in advanced cancers. Using immunoSEQ multiplex PCR, the repertoire was profiled, and TCRdb retains in-frame clones only, with some absent. The sample shows approximately 52,000 clones, over 80% of them seen only once. This sample comprised CD4+ or CD8+ T cells sorted from blood, obtained in a trial of the OX40 agonist ivuxolimab. Source of these receptors: an adult with an advanced solid tumor such as melanoma, head and neck, liver or kidney cancer.

The chain has TRBV19 and TRBJ1-4; a weak D match, TRBD1 (5 bases). V lost 5 bases and J lost 8, with 18 bases in between. This CDR3 contains 15 residues. The germline CDR1 and CDR2 sequences are LNHDA and SQIVND (reference sequence). The CDR3 protein is CASSVRAGEYEKLFF. In nucleotides, the CDR3 is TGTGCCAGTAGTGTCAGGGCCGGGGAGTACGAAAAACTGTTTTTT.

The gene calls are TRBV5-1 and TRBJ2-1; 10 nucleotides agree with TRBD2. The CDR3 extends over 14 amino acids. CDR1 is SGHRS, CDR2 YFSETQ, per germline. The V gene end was trimmed by 4 bases and the J gene end by 7 bases; junction bases not matched to a gene: 5. Here the CDR3 reads CASSVLAGTNEQFF. CDR3 coding DNA: TGCGCCAGCAGCGTACTAGCGGGGACAAATGAGCAGTTCTTC.

The V and J genes are TRBV2 and TRBJ2-7; possibly TRBD1 or TRBD2 for D (5 bases each). The CDR3 extends over 15 amino acids. Germline CDR1 SNHLY, CDR2 FYNNEI. Deletions cut 4 bases from V and 0 bases from J, with 13 bases between. Here the CDR3 DNA reads TGTGCCAGCAGTGTGACGAGGGGCTACTCCTACGAGCAGTACTTC. It encodes CASSVTRGYSYEQYF.

The sample holds one count of this clone. The chain joins TRBV6-4 to TRBJ1-6, with 7 bases identical to TRBD1. V trimming: 2 bases; J trimming: 8 bases; junction bases outside the gene matches: 9. The CDR3 is 16 amino acids. Per the germline V gene, CDR1 is MRHNA and CDR2 is SNTAGT. This chain's CDR3 is CASSDHPTGSDSPLHF. DNA of the CDR3: TGTGCCAGCAGTGACCACCCGACAGGGAGCGATTCACCCCTCCACTTT.

J is TRBJ2-2 and V is TRBV15, with a possible D match to TRBD1 (5 bases). The CDR3 contains 14 residues. The V gene's germline CDR1 is LNHNV and CDR2 YYDKDF (reference sequence). V was cut by 6 bases and J by 3 bases, with 11 bases left in between. The chain's CDR3 is CATRSRQHTGELFF. CDR3 nucleotides: TGTGCCACCAGATCACGACAGCACACCGGGGAGCTGTTTTTT.

The chain recombines TRBV4-2 with TRBJ2-7; TRBD2 aligns across 7 bases. V lost 5 bases, J lost 7 bases, and 8 bases stayed unmatched. The length of the CDR3 is 13 residues. CDR1 and CDR2 (germline): LGHNA, YNFKEQ. The CDR3 loop reads CASSLVGGSEQYF. DNA of the CDR3: TGTGCCAGCAGCTTGGTAGGCGGGAGTGAGCAGTACTTC.

This chain links TRBV18 with TRBJ1-1, with D unresolved. In germline, CDR1 is KGHSH, CDR2 LQKENI. The CDR3 covers 13 residues. V was cut by 3 bases and J by 1 base, with 6 bases left in between. The CDR3 here is CASSPTPNTEAFF. The DNA of the CDR3 is TGTGCCAGCTCACCGACACCGAACACTGAAGCTTTCTTT.

V usage is TRBV6-1 and J usage is TRBJ1-3, with D uncertain. The CDR3 consists of 16 residues. Trimming left V 1 base short and J 0 bases short, with 10 bases between. Looked up from germline, CDR1 is MNHNS and CDR2 is SASEGT. CDR3 sequence (DNA): TGTGCCAGCAGTGAAGGGATCCGAACCTCTGGAAACACCATATATTTT. Translation gives CASSEGIRTSGNTIYF.

In its sample, this clone was seen a few times. The chain combines TRBV9 with TRBJ2-3; 11 bases fit TRBD2. The junction had 8 bases not matched to a gene; V was cut back by 3 bases and J by 5 bases. The germline CDR1 and CDR2 sequences are SGDLS and YYNGEE. The CDR3 has 16 residues. The CDR3 DNA sequence: TGTGCCAGCAGCGCTTATAGCGGGGGGGTTGGAGATACGCAGTATTTT. This translates into CASSAYSGGVGDTQYF.

V gene TRBV5-1 combines with J gene TRBJ2-2, with D perhaps TRBD2 (5 bases). Germline CDR1 reads SGHRS; CDR2 reads YFSETQ. This CDR3 has 15 amino acids. V shed 1 base and J shed 2 bases, with 9 bases lying between them. CDR3 sequence reads: CASSLSGINTGELFF. The CDR3 DNA reads TGCGCCAGCAGCTTGTCGGGGATCAACACCGGGGAGCTGTTTTTT.

CDR3 sequence: CASSLGQGRGKTQYF. The CDR3 DNA follows: TGCGCCAGCAGCTTGGGGCAGGGGAGGGGGAAGACCCAGTACTTC. The chain recombines TRBV5-1 with TRBJ2-5, with D possibly TRBD2 on 7 matching bases. Deletions cut 0 bases from V and 6 bases from J, with 15 bases between. The CDR3 runs 15 residues. Germline V gene lookup returns CDR1 SGHRS and CDR2 YFSETQ.

The rearrangement uses TRBV18 and TRBJ2-5, with D possibly being TRBD1 (6 bases). Trimming removed 3 bases at V and 2 bases at J, with 10 bases between. The CDR3 is 14 amino acids. Germline V gives CDR1 KGHSH, CDR2 LQKENI. Written as DNA, the CDR3 is TGTGCCAGCTCACCTAATCAGGGGCAAGAGACCCAGTACTTC. Protein sequence: CASSPNQGQETQYF. Filled out from reference TRBV18 and TRBJ2-5, the complete variable domain reads NAGVMQNPRHLVRRRGQEARLRCSPMKGHSHVYWYRQLPEEGLKFMVYLQKENIIDESGMPKERFSAEFPKEGPSILRIQQVVRGDSAAYFCASSPNQGQETQYFGPGTRLLVL.

The count of this clone is one. The chain couples TRBV19 to TRBJ2-7; the match to TRBD1 covers 9 bases. This CDR3 has 15 amino acids. V shed 5 bases, J shed 5 bases, and the junction held 10 bases outside the gene matches. CDR1 and CDR2 from the germline V gene are LNHDA and SQIVND (reference sequence). CDR3 nucleotides: TGTGCCAGTAGTCCCAGGACAGGGGTGGGTAACGAGCAGTACTTC. It yields the protein CASSPRTGVGNEQYF.

The J gene is TRBJ2-1, the V gene TRBV2; D might be TRBD1 (6 bases). Germline CDR1 SNHLY, CDR2 FYNNEI. The CDR3 extends over 15 amino acids. The V gene lost 1 base and the J gene lost 5 bases, with 12 bases spanning the gap. The CDR3 here is CASSEEGTPNNEQFF. The CDR3 DNA sequence: TGTGCCAGCAGTGAAGAAGGGACACCTAACAATGAGCAGTTCTTC.

The rearrangement joins TRBV7-2 to TRBJ1-5; D is unclear. CDR1 is SGHTA, CDR2 FQGNSA, per germline. The CDR3 sequence is 14 residues long. V shed 1 base and J shed 6 bases, with 10 bases lying between them. The CDR3, as DNA: TGTGCCAGCAGCTTAGTCCCCGGGGTTCAGCCCCAGCATTTT. Amino acids: CASSLVPGVQPQHF.

V gene TRBV6-5 combines with J gene TRBJ2-7, with 11 bases matching TRBD2. V shed 6 bases, J shed 3 bases, and the junction held 7 bases outside the gene matches. The CDR3 runs 15 residues. CDR1 is MNHEY, CDR2 SVGAGI, per germline. The CDR3 sequence is CASSPKTSGVYEQYF. The CDR3 region has the DNA TGTGCCAGCAGCCCAAAGACTAGCGGGGTCTACGAGCAGTACTTC.

The chain has TRBV7-2 and TRBJ1-2; D may be TRBD1 (5 bases). Trimming stripped 3 bases from V and 1 base from J, with 9 bases between. This CDR3 is 14 amino acids long. CDR1 is SGHTA and CDR2 is FQGNSA in the germline V gene. CDR3 residues: CASSLRGDNYGYTF. CDR3 bases: TGTGCCAGCAGCTTGCGAGGGGATAACTATGGCTACACCTTC.

J is TRBJ2-1 and V is TRBV4-3, with 10 positions matching TRBD2. With 1 base clipped from V and 2 bases from J, the junction kept 5 bases outside the gene matches. Germline CDR1 and CDR2: LGHNA and YSLEER. This CDR3 is built from 17 residues. The CDR3 reads CASSQGLSGGAYNEQFF. The CDR3 DNA reads as TGCGCCAGCAGCCAAGGGCTGAGCGGGGGGGCCTACAATGAGCAGTTCTTC.

The chain links TRBV7-2 to TRBJ1-1; the D gene is possibly TRBD1 (5 bases). Germline CDR1 SGHTA, CDR2 FQGNSA. This CDR3 contains 14 residues. Trimming removed 3 bases at V and 0 bases at J, with 8 bases between. The CDR3 loop reads CASSLPGLNTEAFF. CDR3 sequence (DNA): TGTGCCAGCAGCTTGCCAGGGCTGAACACTGAAGCTTTCTTT.

The chain uses TRBV4-3 and TRBJ1-2, with D uncertain. The CDR3 length is 16 residues. Per germline, CDR1 LGHNA and CDR2 YSLEER. V lost 1 base and J 0 bases, leaving 12 bases between the germline ends. CDR3 loop: CASSQGYGPANYGYTF. The DNA for the CDR3 is TGCGCCAGCAGCCAAGGGTACGGTCCCGCTAACTATGGCTACACCTTC.

The chain has TRBV21-1 and TRBJ1-1. TRBV21-1 is a recognized pseudogene. The CDR3 has 15 amino acids. The chain's CDR3 is CASSRTRGPNTEAFF. CDR3 coding DNA: TGTGCCAGCAGCAGAACGAGGGGACCCAACACTGAAGCTTTCTTT.

The chain carries TRBV10-3 and TRBJ2-5; D might be TRBD2 (5 bases). Germline V lookup: CDR1 ENHRY, CDR2 SYGVKD. The CDR3 loop spans 14 amino acids. V was pared by 2 bases and J by 0 bases, with 7 bases between. CDR3: CAISERGNQETQYF. The CDR3 coding sequence is TGTGCCATCAGTGAGCGGGGTAACCAAGAGACCCAGTACTTC.